This entry concerns a single T cell receptor (beta chain). No antigen is known for it. The treatment: oral pan-JAK inhibitor, 5-10 mg twice daily. Specimens obtained from alopecia areata patients comprised lesional scalp punch biopsies and peripheral blood. Sorted out of PBMCs were CD4+ T cells and CD8+ T cells. This sample was taken from a study of CD8+ T cells in alopecia areata. Study-level points and caveats: Lesional tissue from the scalp (especially in alopecia totalis/universalis) showed higher clonality than normal scalp.

RNA was isolated and reverse transcribed to cDNA, the sequencing template. Sequencing was performed with immunoSEQ multiplex PCR; in TCRdb, only in-frame clones are kept and a portion is missing. The data show 75,000 to 85,000 clones, approximately 72% seen once. The germline CDR1 and CDR2 sequences are PRHDT and FYEKMQ (reference sequence). With 4 bases clipped from V and 4 bases from J, the junction kept 13 bases outside the gene matches. This CDR3 has 17 amino acids. The receptor comes from a human donor with alopecia areata. The sample consisted of CD8+ T cells sorted from blood, taken at week 24, from a patient treated with tofacitinib. The rearrangement uses TRBV13 and TRBJ1-2, with TRBD1 matching 9 bases. This CDR3 is CASSSPGQGLLSYGYTF. CDR3 in DNA: TGTGCCAGCAGCTCTCCGGGACAGGGCCTTCTGAGCTATGGCTACACCTTC. The whole variable domain, remainder taken from reference TRBV13 and TRBJ1-2, is AAGVIQSPRHLIKEKRETATLKCYPIPRHDTVYWYQQGPGQDPQFLISFYEKMQSDKGSIPDRFSAQQFSDYHSELNMSSLELGDSALYFCASSSPGQGLLSYGYTFGSGTRLTVV.